This T cell receptor (beta chain) was retrieved from a study of blood T cell repertoires in COVID-19. Across the whole study: Collection of acute and convalescent COVID-19 samples took place in the United States, Italy and Spain. T cells, B-cell-depleted T cells, or PBMCs provided the cDNA or gDNA that served as material.

CDR1 is SGHTA, CDR2 FQGTGA, per germline. Trimming cost V 1 base and J 10 bases, with 14 bases left between them. This CDR3 is 14 amino acids long. As processed by the authors: Quantification of nucleated cells was approximated via reference gene primer amplification. TCRdb keeps only in-frame clones here, not all; method: immunoSEQ multiplex PCR. That table is the source of V, J and clone size, and D and trimming were worked out from the DNA. The data contain under 250,000 clones, more than 75% of them singletons. The sample taken for sequencing was peripheral blood. The clonotype originates from a man of 80 years or more with acute or convalescent COVID-19. This chain uses TRBV7-3 with TRBJ2-1; perhaps TRBD1 as D (6 bases). CDR3 bases: TGTGCCAGCAGCTTAATGAGGGGGTCCAGGGAGCAGTTCTTC. Translating gives CASSLMRGSREQFF.